This T cell receptor (beta chain) was observed in a study of cytomegalovirus exposure and HLA in healthy donors. Germline CDR1 is LNHDA and CDR2 is SQIVND (reference sequence). The V segment lost 4 bases and the J segment 6 bases; nucleotides outside the gene matches: 10. This CDR3 is built from 15 residues. Whole-study findings and limits: In all likelihood, a cluster of highly shared sequence variants was a sequencing artifact.

PCR amplification relied on 60 Vbeta primers (plus 13 Jbeta primers). Method: immunoSEQ multiplex PCR; TCRdb's copy keeps in-frame clones and lacks some. The profile shows about 200,000 clones, 80% to 85% of them singletons. About this clone: The antigen remains undetermined.

The chain has TRBV19 and TRBJ2-7, with 9 bases identical to TRBD2. Input material: PBMCs. This clonotype originated in a woman in her forties in good health and CMV-seronegative. CDR3 sequence reads: CASSSSLAGVAEQYF. The CDR3 DNA is TGTGCCAGTAGTAGCTCTTTAGCGGGAGTGGCCGAGCAGTACTTC. Looking up the rest from reference TRBV19 and TRBJ2-7 gives the full variable domain: DGGITQSPKYLFRKEGQNVTLSCEQNLNHDAMYWYRQDPGQGLRLIYYSQIVNDFQKGDIAEGYSVSREKKESFPLTVTSAQKNPTAFYLCASSSSLAGVAEQYFGPGTRLTVT.